The entry below describes one T cell receptor beta chain. The sample is drawn from a study of blood T cell repertoires in COVID-19. Whole-study context: Donors in the United States, Italy and Spain gave samples during acute or convalescent COVID-19. T cells, B-cell-depleted T cells, or PBMCs supplied cDNA or gDNA.

In the original analysis: Estimates of nucleated cell counts were drawn from the amplification of reference gene primers. Libraries were prepared by immunoSEQ multiplex PCR; TCRdb keeps only in-frame clonotypes and omits some of them. D and trimming come from the DNA, and the V and J calls and clone size come from that table. The sample gives roughly 290,000 clones, around four fifths of which show up once; around 4.2% is in the top ten. The specimen was peripheral blood. This TCR was sampled from a woman between 45 and 60 years old with active or convalescent COVID-19.

The CDR3 DNA sequence: TGTGCCAGCAGCTTTAGCAAATACGAGCAGTACTTC. This sequence encodes CASSFSKYEQYF. This chain connects TRBV7-2 to TRBJ2-7; D ambiguous. Between the trimmed V and J ends, which lost 3 bases and 4 bases, there was a span of 7 bases. The CDR3 extends over 12 amino acids. Germline-derived CDR1 and CDR2 are SGHTA and FQGNSA.